The 16 T cell receptor beta chains listed next were all sequenced from one sample in a study of blood T cell repertoires in COVID-19. The method was immunoSEQ multiplex PCR; TCRdb's version includes in-frame clones alone and lacks a portion of them. The table lists some 400,000 clones, approximately 89% of them singletons, with about 9.4% in the top ten. What was sequenced was peripheral blood. The receptors were gathered from a young woman with COVID-19, enrolled during active disease.

The chain links TRBV5-4 to TRBJ2-1, with unresolved D. CDR1 and CDR2 from the germline V gene are SGHNT and YYREEE (reference sequence). V was trimmed by 0 bases and J by 7 bases, leaving 5 bases between them. There are 12 residues in the CDR3. The CDR3 here is CASSLVRNEQFF. CDR3 in DNA: TGTGCCAGCAGCTTGGTTCGGAATGAGCAGTTCTTC.

The chain links TRBV19 to TRBJ2-2; tentatively, D is TRBD1 (7 bases). This CDR3 contains 16 residues. Germline V CDR1 and CDR2: LNHDA, SQIVND (reference sequence). The germline V and J ends were trimmed by 5 bases and 3 bases, with 16 bases remaining between them. The CDR3 loop is CASSPPRGAYTGELFF. The CDR3 nucleotides read TGTGCCAGTAGTCCCCCCAGGGGGGCCTACACCGGGGAGCTGTTTTTT.

This clone occurred many times. The chain links TRBV7-2 to TRBJ1-2; TRBD1 matches 9 bases. V was pared by 6 bases and J by 6 bases, with 11 bases of the junction left unmatched. The CDR3 has 15 amino acids. Germline V gives CDR1 SGHTA, CDR2 FQGNSA. CDR3 sequence reads: CASRGTGYRFNGYTF. CDR3 coding DNA: TGTGCCAGCAGAGGGACAGGGTATAGGTTCAATGGCTACACCTTC. The variable domain in full, with the rest retrieved from reference TRBV7-2 and TRBJ1-2, is GAGVSQSPSNKVTEKGKDVELRCDPISGHTALYWYRQSLGQGLEFLIYFQGNSAPDKSGLPSDRFSAERTGGSVSTLTIQRTQQEDSAVYLCASRGTGYRFNGYTFGSGTRLTVV.

V usage is TRBV29-1 and J usage is TRBJ1-3; D gene uncertain. Trimming left V 4 bases short and J 0 bases short, with 10 bases between. The CDR3 has 14 amino acids. Germline loops: CDR1 SQVTM, CDR2 ANQGSEA. The CDR3 reads CSVVRPHSGNTIYF. Here the CDR3 DNA reads TGCAGCGTTGTGCGGCCCCACTCTGGAAACACCATATATTTT.

The chain couples TRBV29-1 to TRBJ1-3, with a tentative D call TRBD1 (6 bases). Trimming pared 7 bases from V and 4 bases from J, leaving 17 bases between. CDR3 length equals 14 residues. The germline V gene encodes CDR1 SQVTM and CDR2 ANQGSEA. The CDR3 coding sequence is TGCAGCGGCCGATTACAGGGAGCCGGAAACACCATATATTTT. This translates into CSGRLQGAGNTIYF.

The chain uses TRBV27 and TRBJ1-5; TRBD1 aligns across 9 bases. CDR3 size: 13 residues. Germline values: CDR1 MNHEY, CDR2 SMNVEV (reference sequence). J was trimmed by 6 bases and V by 6 bases; bases with no gene match: 3. DNA of the CDR3: TGTGCCAGCAGCGGACAGGGGATTCAGCCCCAGCATTTT. Translating it yields CASSGQGIQPQHF.

This chain joins TRBV30 and TRBJ1-2; 10 bases line up with TRBD1. This CDR3 has 14 amino acids. CDR1 GTSNPN and CDR2 SVGIG come from the germline V gene (reference sequence). V shed 3 bases, J shed 4 bases, and the junction held 5 bases outside the gene matches. The CDR3 region is CAWSQRDRGYGYTF. In DNA, the CDR3 is TGTGCCTGGAGCCAAAGGGACAGGGGCTATGGCTACACCTTC.

V and J are TRBV28 and TRBJ1-5, with TRBD1 identical over 7 bases. The V segment lost 5 bases and the J segment 1 base; nucleotides outside the gene matches: 17. The CDR3 length is 19 residues. The germline gives CDR1 MDHEN, CDR2 SYDVKM. Written as DNA, the CDR3 is TGTGCCAGCAGTATATCGATTCGACAGGGTGGCTCGAGCAATCAGCCCCAGCATTTT. Amino acid sequence: CASSISIRQGGSSNQPQHF.

This clone has a handful of counts. J is TRBJ2-7 and V is TRBV10-3; the D is unclear. The CDR3 length is 13 residues. CDR1 and CDR2 (germline): ENHRY, SYGVKD. Trimming took off 2 bases at V and 5 bases at J, with 10 bases between the two ends. This chain's CDR3 is CAISEAPFDEQYF. The DNA for the CDR3 is TGTGCCATCAGTGAGGCGCCATTCGACGAGCAGTACTTC.

The DNA of the CDR3 is TGTGCCAGCAGCTTAATTTGGCCTAGCGGGCCGACGCGCGAGCAGTACTTC. Its protein is CASSLIWPSGPTREQYF. V gene TRBV11-2 combines with J gene TRBJ2-7; 8 nucleotides align to TRBD2. The J segment lost 6 bases and the V segment lost 2 bases, leaving 15 bases of the junction unmatched. CDR3 length equals 17 residues. Germline CDR1 reads SGHAT; CDR2 reads FQNNGV.

The J gene is TRBJ1-2, the V gene TRBV7-3; the match to TRBD1 covers 7 bases. Per germline, CDR1 SGHTA and CDR2 FQGTGA. Unmatched junction bases numbered 9, after V lost 6 bases and J lost 2 bases. CDR3 length equals 15 residues. CDR3 bases: TGTGCCAGCAGGTTATCCGGGACAGCGAACTATGGCTACACCTTC. Its translation: CASRLSGTANYGYTF.

This chain links TRBV11-2 with TRBJ1-5, with TRBD1 matching over 7 bases. The CDR3 sequence is 15 residues long. Per germline, CDR1 SGHAT and CDR2 FQNNGV. The J segment lost 4 bases and the V segment lost 0 bases, leaving 3 bases of the junction unmatched. The CDR3 sequence: CASSLDQGQNQPQHF. Written as DNA, the CDR3 is TGTGCCAGCAGCTTAGATCAGGGACAGAATCAGCCCCAGCATTTT.

The chain has TRBV4-1 and TRBJ1-2; perhaps TRBD1 as D (5 bases). The germline V gene encodes CDR1 MGHRA and CDR2 YSYEKL. There are 15 residues in the CDR3. With 5 bases removed from V and 7 bases from J, the gap between germline ends came to 20 bases. CDR3 residues: CASSSSLGGWSGYTF. In nucleotides, the CDR3 is TGCGCCAGCAGCTCGAGTTTGGGGGGATGGTCTGGCTACACCTTC.

The chain joins TRBV3-1 (or the pseudogene TRBV3-2) to TRBJ2-1, with TRBD2 matching 8 bases. This CDR3 is built from 15 residues. In germline, CDR1 is LGHDT, CDR2 YNNKEL (reference sequence). The ends lost 3 bases at V and 4 bases at J; junction bases unmatched: 5. The DNA of the CDR3 is TGTGCCAGCAGCCACGCCACTAGCGGTTACAATGAGCAGTTCTTC. Its translation: CASSHATSGYNEQFF.

The chain has TRBV4-3 and TRBJ2-1; tentative D call: TRBD2 (6 bases). The germline V and J ends were trimmed by 1 base and 4 bases, with 20 bases remaining between them. Germline loops: CDR1 LGHNA, CDR2 YSLEER. The CDR3 totals 18 residues. The CDR3 DNA sequence: TGCGCCAGCAGCCAAGTTAGGGGCGGGGCTCACCCTTACAATGAGCAGTTCTTC. As protein: CASSQVRGGAHPYNEQFF.

The V gene is TRBV2, the J gene TRBJ2-3, with D possibly matching TRBD2 (5 bases). Looked up from germline, CDR1 is SNHLY and CDR2 is FYNNEI. Trimming stripped 4 bases from V and 0 bases from J, with 8 bases between. The CDR3 length is 14 residues. The CDR3 region is CASSAVASTDTQYF. The CDR3 coding sequence is TGTGCCAGCAGTGCGGTAGCGAGCACAGATACGCAGTATTTT.